Following are 16 T cell receptor beta chains from one sample sequenced in a study of T cell changes during pregnancy in multiple sclerosis. The protocol was immunoSEQ multiplex PCR, while the TCRdb copy is restricted to in-frame clones and leaves out a portion. The sample lists around 99,000 clones, just under 95% occurring once. Sequenced here: peripheral blood, sampled in the third trimester of pregnancy. All receptors derive from a female donor in good health, enrolled as a control in a pregnancy study.

The CDR3: CASSTIRQGEQPQHF. The DNA for the CDR3 is TGTGCCAGCAGCACGATCCGCCAGGGGGAGCAGCCCCAGCATTTT. The chain joins TRBV28 to TRBJ1-5, with TRBD1 matching 7 bases. The CDR3 covers 15 residues. V lost 6 bases, J lost 7 bases, and 12 bases stayed unmatched. CDR1 is MDHEN, CDR2 SYDVKM, per germline.

The chain links TRBV4-3 to TRBJ2-1; 9 bases map to TRBD2. This CDR3 comprises 15 residues. In germline, CDR1 is LGHNA, CDR2 YSLEER. J lost 5 bases, V lost 6 bases, and 8 bases had no gene match. CDR3 loop: CASSPETSGHNEQFF. The CDR3 bases are TGCGCCAGCAGTCCTGAGACTAGCGGCCACAATGAGCAGTTCTTC.

The chain joins TRBV5-1 to TRBJ2-7, with a weak D call TRBD1 (6 bases). Trimming removed 4 bases at V and 3 bases at J, with 11 bases between. The CDR3 runs 13 residues. Germline CDR1 is SGHRS and CDR2 is YFSETQ. In DNA form, the CDR3 reads TGCGCCAGCAGCCCAGGACAGAGCTACGAGCAGTACTTC. This encodes CASSPGQSYEQYF.

The chain joins TRBV4-3 to TRBJ1-2; no clear D gene. Germline V gene lookup returns CDR1 LGHNA and CDR2 YSLEER. Trimming stripped 0 bases from V and 7 bases from J, with 12 bases between. This CDR3 has 14 amino acids. The CDR3 here is CASSQEISGGGYTF. The CDR3 nucleotides read TGCGCCAGCAGCCAAGAAATAAGTGGAGGTGGCTACACCTTC.

The chain recombines TRBV2 with TRBJ1-5, with D unresolved. The V end lost 6 bases, the J end lost 2 bases, and 11 bases lay between the germline ends. Germline CDR1 and CDR2: SNHLY and FYNNEI. This CDR3 is built from 14 residues. The CDR3, as DNA: TGTGCCAGCAGCCCCGGGGAGGGCAATCAGCCCCAGCATTTT. Translated: CASSPGEGNQPQHF.

The rearrangement joins TRBV15 to TRBJ1-5, with a weak D call TRBD1 (5 bases). The CDR3 extends over 14 amino acids. V lost 3 bases and J lost 2, with 8 bases in between. From germline, CDR1 is LNHNV and CDR2 YYDKDF (reference sequence). This CDR3 reads CATSRLQGNQPQHF. The CDR3 DNA follows: TGTGCCACCAGCAGGCTACAGGGCAATCAGCCCCAGCATTTT.

The sample holds one count of this clone. The V gene is TRBV12-5, the J gene TRBJ2-5; maybe TRBD2 (6 bases). The V gene lost 5 bases and the J gene lost 1 base, with 8 bases spanning the gap. The CDR3 is 13 residues long. Germline CDR1 and CDR2: LGHNT and FRNRAP. The CDR3, as DNA: TGTGCTAGTGGTCGGGGGAGCCAAGAGACCCAGTACTTC. This gives the protein CASGRGSQETQYF.

Written as DNA, the CDR3 is TGTGCCAGCAGCTCTAGTCGGACAGGTCGGGACGGCTACACCTTC. The encoded protein is CASSSSRTGRDGYTF. This chain links TRBV7-9 with TRBJ1-2; 7 bases are a match to TRBD1. CDR3 size: 15 residues. The germline V gene has CDR1 SEHNR and CDR2 FQNEAQ (reference sequence). Unmatched junction bases numbered 13, after V lost 4 bases and J lost 8 bases.

This chain uses TRBV4-3 with TRBJ1-1; no reliable D call. Germline assignment: CDR1 LGHNA and CDR2 YSLEER. The CDR3 is 17 residues long. The V end lost 0 bases, the J end lost 3 bases, and 17 bases lay between the germline ends. In DNA form, the CDR3 reads TGCGCCAGCAGCCAAGATTGGGCAGAAAACTCTGACACTGAAGCTTTCTTT. As protein: CASSQDWAENSDTEAFF.

The chain uses TRBV19 and TRBJ1-5; 8 bases align to TRBD1. CDR1 is LNHDA and CDR2 is SQIVND in the germline V gene (reference sequence). This CDR3 has 17 residues. V gave up 3 bases and J gave up 1 base; unmatched junction bases: 8. The CDR3 nucleotides read TGTGCCAGTAGTATTGCAGGGGGCGTAGGAAGCAATCAGCCCCAGCATTTT. Its translation: CASSIAGGVGSNQPQHF.

This clone was counted a single time. The V gene is TRBV4-3, the J gene TRBJ1-5; D not certain. Per germline, CDR1 LGHNA and CDR2 YSLEER. Trimming removed 0 bases from V and 3 bases from J, with 12 bases in between. This CDR3 is built from 16 residues. CDR3 DNA sequence: TGCGCCAGCAGCCAAGATTATCGGGTCCCCAATCAGCCCCAGCATTTT. It encodes CASSQDYRVPNQPQHF.

V and J are TRBV9 and TRBJ1-1, with 9 bases identical to TRBD1. The V gene's germline CDR1 is SGDLS and CDR2 YYNGEE. V was clipped by 5 bases and J by 1 base; unmatched bases: 3. This CDR3 spans 14 amino acids. CDR3 region: CASRGGQGNTEAFF. CDR3 DNA sequence: TGTGCCAGCAGGGGGGGACAGGGGAACACTGAAGCTTTCTTT.

The chain joins TRBV18 to TRBJ1-4; D uncertain. With 1 base removed from V and 5 bases from J, the gap between germline ends came to 5 bases. The CDR3 runs to 13 residues. Germline CDR1 and CDR2: KGHSH and LQKENI. Here the CDR3 DNA reads TGTGCCAGCTCACCACAACAGAATGAAAAACTGTTTTTT. It is translated as CASSPQQNEKLFF.

V and J are TRBV11-3 and TRBJ2-2; the D gene is possibly TRBD2 (6 bases). The CDR3 is 16 residues long. Trimming removed 3 bases at V and 1 base at J, with 12 bases between. Per the germline V gene, CDR1 is SGHNT and CDR2 is YENEEA. The DNA of the CDR3 is TGTGCCAGCAGCTTTCGGGCGGGGAAGAACACCGGGGAGCTGTTTTTT. Translated: CASSFRAGKNTGELFF.

This sequence joins TRBV5-1 and TRBJ2-5; D possibly corresponds to TRBD2 (5 bases). The germline V gene has CDR1 SGHRS and CDR2 YFSETQ. The CDR3 covers 12 residues. Deletions cut 2 bases from V and 7 bases from J, with 9 bases between. The CDR3 sequence is CASSFLEGTQYF. DNA of the CDR3: TGCGCCAGCAGCTTTCTTGAGGGGACCCAGTACTTC.

The CDR3 is CSVSGTGNTYEQYF. CDR3 bases: TGCAGCGTTTCCGGGACAGGAAACACCTACGAGCAGTACTTC. The chain couples TRBV29-1 to TRBJ2-7, with 8 nucleotides matching TRBD1. Losses at the gene ends were 5 bases for V and 2 bases for J; bases not matched to a gene: 8. Germline CDR1 SQVTM, CDR2 ANQGSEA. The CDR3 is 14 amino acids.